This is a list of T cell receptor beta chains from one sample in a study of Ad26.COV2.S vaccination and SARS-CoV-2 variants. Only in-frame clones appear in the TCRdb table, and some are missing; sequencing was by immunoSEQ multiplex PCR. The sample lists hundreds of thousands of clones, roughly 90% occurring once. The sequenced sample was peripheral blood, obtained in a trial of Ad26.COV2.S vaccine versus placebo. These receptors were obtained from a person aged 18-65 years who received the Ad26.COV2.S COVID-19 vaccine or a placebo. Both conserved end residues are part of each CDR3. A D gene is named only where the DNA matches it firmly. Not every row has a clone size; where given, it reads once, few, many or a size class.

NA,TRBV29-1,TRBJ2-5,TRBD1,TGCAGCACGGGACAGGGGGCCCAAGAGACCCAGTACTTC,CSTGQGAQETQYF
many,TRBV2,TRBJ1-3,NA,TGTGCCAGCAGTGGACAGACTACTGGAAACACCATATATTTT,CASSGQTTGNTIYF
NA,TRBV7-2,TRBJ2-7,TRBD2,TGTGCCAGCAGCCCTGCTGCCCGGGACTATTGGTACGAGCAGTACTTC,CASSPAARDYWYEQYF
NA,TRBV29-1,TRBJ1-2,NA,TGCAGCGTTGAAGATCATCAGCGGTTTGGGTATGGCTACACCTTC,CSVEDHQRFGYGYTF
few,TRBV7-9,TRBJ1-6,TRBD1,TGTGCCAGCAGCCCCCGACAGGGCGGATCACCCCTCCACTTT,CASSPRQGGSPLHF
NA,TRBV5-4,TRBJ2-3,NA,TGTGCCAGCAGCTTGGGGGGACGGCCCAGCACAGATACGCAGTATTTT,CASSLGGRPSTDTQYF
once,TRBV12-3/TRBV12-4,TRBJ1-6,NA,TGTGCCAGCAGCCACTACGGGAATTCACCCCTCCACTTT,CASSHYGNSPLHF
once,TRBV9,TRBJ2-7,NA,TGTGCCAGCAGCAAGGGACTCTCTTCCTACGAGCAGTACTTC,CASSKGLSSYEQYF
NA,TRBV7-3,TRBJ2-7,NA,TGTGCCAGCAGCTTCGGCAGGGACTACGAGCAGTACTTC,CASSFGRDYEQYF
NA,TRBV5-1,TRBJ1-6,TRBD1,TGCGCCAGCAGCCCGGGACAGGCCATTTTCTCCTATAATTCACCCCTCCACTTT,CASSPGQAIFSYNSPLHF
NA,TRBV5-6,TRBJ2-1,NA,TGTGCCAGCAGCTTGGGCAGGGGAAATGAGCAGTTCTTC,CASSLGRGNEQFF
few,TRBV6-1,TRBJ1-2,NA,TGTGCCAGCAGTGAGGTGGTCAGCACCTATGGCTACACCTTC,CASSEVVSTYGYTF
once,TRBV10-3,TRBJ2-2,TRBD2,TGTGCCATCAGTGACGGGACTAGCGGGAGAATTTTCGGGGAGCTGTTTTTT,CAISDGTSGRIFGELFF
NA,TRBV5-6,TRBJ1-5,TRBD1,TGTGCCAGCAGCTTTGCGGGGACAGGGGGGGGTCAGCCCCAGCATTTT,CASSFAGTGGGQPQHF
NA,TRBV21-1,TRBJ1-2,NA,TGTGCCAGCAGCAAAGGGGCCAGGGCTCTGGAGGGCTACACCTTC,CASSKGARALEGYTF
NA,TRBV30,TRBJ2-5,TRBD2,TGTGCCTGGAGTCCGGGACTAGCGGACCAAGAGACCCAGTACTTC,CAWSPGLADQETQYF
NA,TRBV9,TRBJ1-6,NA,TGTGCCAGCAGCCCGAGCGGGCAGGGAAATTCACCCCTCCACTTT,CASSPSGQGNSPLHF
few,TRBV7-9,TRBJ1-1,NA,TGTGCCAGCAGCTTACTGCAACGCGGCACTGAAGCTTTCTTT,CASSLLQRGTEAFF
once,TRBV18,TRBJ2-1,TRBD2,TGTGCCAGCTCCCCCGGGGGGGATGAGCAGTTCTTC,CASSPGGDEQFF
NA,TRBV15,TRBJ2-7,TRBD1,TGTGCCACCAGCAGAGAGCGGACAGGGGTTTCTAGCGGCAAGTACTTC,CATSRERTGVSSGKYF
NA,TRBV27,TRBJ2-7,NA,TGTGCCAGCAGTTCGGAGCGGACCCTCTCCTACGAGCAGTACTTC,CASSSERTLSYEQYF
NA,TRBV6-5,TRBJ1-5,NA,TGTGCCAGCAGTTATTCCAGGGCTTATCCTCAGCCCCAGCATTTT,CASSYSRAYPQPQHF
NA,TRBV6-5,TRBJ1-1,TRBD1,TGTGCCAGCAGACGACAGGGATCCAACACTGAAGCTTTCTTT,CASRRQGSNTEAFF
once,TRBV6-5,TRBJ1-6,NA,TGTGCCAGCAGCCGGGCCTATAATTCACCCCTCCACTTT,CASSRAYNSPLHF
once,TRBV19,TRBJ2-3,NA,TGTGCCAGTCGGACGGCGGACACTAGCACAGATACGCAGTATTTT,CASRTADTSTDTQYF
NA,TRBV24-1,TRBJ2-3,NA,TGTGCCACCAGTGATTCCCCGGGCAGTTCTAGCACAGATACGCAGTATTTT,CATSDSPGSSSTDTQYF
NA,TRBV25-1,TRBJ2-1,NA,TGTGCCAGCAGTGAAGCACTAGCAGCGCGCAATGAGCAGTTCTTC,CASSEALAARNEQFF
NA,TRBV2,TRBJ2-5,NA,TGTGCCAGCGCCCGGACAGGGAGGGCAGAGACCCAGTACTTC,CASARTGRAETQYF
NA,TRBV6-5,TRBJ2-1,NA,TGTGCCAGCAGCCCGACCCAAGAGCAGTTCTTC,CASSPTQEQFF
NA,TRBV6-1,TRBJ2-3,NA,TGTGCCAGCAGTGAGCTGGGTGGGGCGACCACAGATACGCAGTATTTT,CASSELGGATTDTQYF
NA,TRBV27,TRBJ2-7,NA,TGTGCCAGCAGTTTATGGGGTGGGGAGGAGCAGTACTTC,CASSLWGGEEQYF
once,TRBV6-5,TRBJ1-3,TRBD1,TGTGCCAGCAGCTTCAGGGGGCTTGGAAACACCATATATTTT,CASSFRGLGNTIYF
NA,TRBV24-1,TRBJ2-7,NA,TGTGCCACCAGTGACGGGGGAACCTACGAGCAGTACTTC,CATSDGGTYEQYF
NA,TRBV6-5,TRBJ2-1,NA,TGTGCCAGCAGTTACGGTACGGGAATCTACAATGAGCAGTTCTTC,CASSYGTGIYNEQFF
NA,TRBV7-2,TRBJ1-5,NA,TGTGCCAGCAGCCCGGGGGGCGAGAGTAGTCAGCCCCAGCATTTT,CASSPGGESSQPQHF
NA,TRBV19,TRBJ1-1,NA,TGTGCCAGTAGTATAGTAACCCGGAACACTGAAGCTTTCTTT,CASSIVTRNTEAFF
NA,TRBV6-5,TRBJ1-6,TRBD1,TGTGCCAGCAGATTCGGACAGGGGTTTTCACCCCTCCACTTT,CASRFGQGFSPLHF
NA,TRBV6-1,TRBJ2-5,NA,TGTGCCAGCAGTGAAGTATGGGCTACAACGGGGGTGGAGACCCAGTACTTC,CASSEVWATTGVETQYF
NA,TRBV18,TRBJ2-7,NA,TGTGCCAGCTCACATGACAGCTACGAGCAGTACTTC,CASSHDSYEQYF